The clone carrying this TCR beta chain is termed medium-sized. The antigen remains undetermined. This sample was taken from a study of T cell repertoires in cytomegalovirus infection. The wider study: Public TCR beta signatures provided an indication of both CMV infection and a matching HLA type.

The CDR3 covers 15 residues. V shed 2 bases and J shed 4 bases, with 14 bases lying between them. Germline V gene sequence: CDR1 MNHEY, CDR2 SVGEGT. TCRdb redid the calling of the reads with MiXCR, one entry per CDR3 protein. The repertoire holds about 830,000 distinct CDR3 sequences, with 30% to 35% as singletons. Study-wide findings and caveats: Frequencies of public TCR beta families were cumulated, and this identified carriers of CMV plus the relevant HLA. CMV-specific TCR beta clonotypes restricted by HLA-C were the ones dominating the ex vivo response.

This TCR was sampled from a human donor in good health (CMV status not recorded). Some clones in this sample may be carry-over from other donors' samples. Sequencing used cultured CD8+ T cells from PBMCs, obtained from culture after CMV antigen stimulation. The gene calls are TRBV6-2 or TRBV6-3 and TRBJ1-1; maybe TRBD1 (5 bases). The CDR3 coding sequence is TGTGCCAGCAGTTACCCTCTTAGGGACGTCACTGAAGCTTTCTTT. It translates to CASSYPLRDVTEAFF.